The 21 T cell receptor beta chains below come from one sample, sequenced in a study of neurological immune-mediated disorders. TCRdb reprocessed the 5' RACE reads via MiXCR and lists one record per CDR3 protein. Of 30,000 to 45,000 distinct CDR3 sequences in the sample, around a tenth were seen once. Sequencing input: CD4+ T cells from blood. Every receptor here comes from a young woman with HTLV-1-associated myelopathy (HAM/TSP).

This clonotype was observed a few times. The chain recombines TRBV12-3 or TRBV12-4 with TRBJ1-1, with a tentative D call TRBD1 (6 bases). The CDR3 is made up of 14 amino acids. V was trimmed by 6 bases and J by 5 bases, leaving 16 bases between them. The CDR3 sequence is CASRSFRGGTEAFF. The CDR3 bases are TGTGCCAGCAGGTCCTTCAGGGGAGGGACTGAAGCTTTCTTT.

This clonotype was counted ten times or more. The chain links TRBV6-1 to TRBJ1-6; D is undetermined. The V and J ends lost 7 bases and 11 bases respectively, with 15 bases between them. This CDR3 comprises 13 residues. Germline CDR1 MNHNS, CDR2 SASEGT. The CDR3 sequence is CASMFSGSAPLHF. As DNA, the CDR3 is TGTGCCAGCATGTTTAGCGGGTCGGCACCCCTCCACTTT.

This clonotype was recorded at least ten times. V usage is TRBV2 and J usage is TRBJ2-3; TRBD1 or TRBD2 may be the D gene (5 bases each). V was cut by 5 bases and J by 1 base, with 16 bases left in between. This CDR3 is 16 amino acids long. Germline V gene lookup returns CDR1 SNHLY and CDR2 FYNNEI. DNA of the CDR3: TGTGCCAGCAGTCCCGGGGCAGGGATAGGCACAGATACGCAGTATTTT. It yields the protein CASSPGAGIGTDTQYF.

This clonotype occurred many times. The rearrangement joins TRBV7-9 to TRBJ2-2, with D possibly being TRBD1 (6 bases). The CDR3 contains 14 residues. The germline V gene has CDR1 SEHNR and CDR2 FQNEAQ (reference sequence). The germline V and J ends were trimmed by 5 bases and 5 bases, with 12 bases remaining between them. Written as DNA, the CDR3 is TGTGCCAGCAGCGTAGGCAGGGGAACCGGGGAGCTGTTTTTT. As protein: CASSVGRGTGELFF.

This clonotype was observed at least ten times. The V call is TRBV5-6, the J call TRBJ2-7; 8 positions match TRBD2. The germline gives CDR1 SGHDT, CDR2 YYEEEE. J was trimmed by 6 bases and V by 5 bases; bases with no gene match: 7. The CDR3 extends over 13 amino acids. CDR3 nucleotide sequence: TGTGCCAGCAGGGGAGGACTAGCCCGCGAGCAGTACTTC. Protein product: CASRGGLAREQYF. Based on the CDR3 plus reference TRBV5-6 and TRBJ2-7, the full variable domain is DAGVTQSPTHLIKTRGQQVTLRCSPKSGHDTVSWYQQALGQGPQFIFQYYEEEERQRGNFPDRFSGHQFPNYSSELNVNALLLGDSALYLCASRGGLAREQYFGPGTRLTVT.

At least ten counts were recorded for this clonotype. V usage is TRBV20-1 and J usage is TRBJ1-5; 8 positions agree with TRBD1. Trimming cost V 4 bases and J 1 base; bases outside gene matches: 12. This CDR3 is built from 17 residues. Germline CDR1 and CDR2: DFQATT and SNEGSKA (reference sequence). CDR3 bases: TGCAGTGCTATGCAAGGACAGGGTAGGGGAAGCAATCAGCCCCAGCATTTT. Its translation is CSAMQGQGRGSNQPQHF.

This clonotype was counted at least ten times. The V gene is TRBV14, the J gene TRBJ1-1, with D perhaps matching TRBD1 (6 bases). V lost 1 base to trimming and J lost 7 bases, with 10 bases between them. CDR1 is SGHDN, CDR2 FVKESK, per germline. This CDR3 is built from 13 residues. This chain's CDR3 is CASSQVTGIEAFF. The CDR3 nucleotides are TGTGCCAGCAGCCAAGTTACAGGGATTGAAGCTTTCTTT.

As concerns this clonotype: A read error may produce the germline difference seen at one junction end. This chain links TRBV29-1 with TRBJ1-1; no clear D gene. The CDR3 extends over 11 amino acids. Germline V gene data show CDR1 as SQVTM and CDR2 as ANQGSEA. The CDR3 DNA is TGCAGCGGGATATTGAATACTGAATCTTTCTTT. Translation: CSGILNTESFF. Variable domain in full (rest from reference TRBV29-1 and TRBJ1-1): SAVISQKPSRDICQRGTSLTIQCQVDSQVTMMFWYRQQPGQSLTLIATANQGSEATYESGFVIDKFPISRPNLTFSTLTVSNMSPEDSSIYLCSGILNTESFFGQGTRLTVV.

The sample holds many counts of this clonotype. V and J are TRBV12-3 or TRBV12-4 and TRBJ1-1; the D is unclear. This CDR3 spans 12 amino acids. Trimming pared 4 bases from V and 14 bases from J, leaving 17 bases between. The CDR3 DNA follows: TGTGCCAGCAGTTACGGGATCCCCGAAAAGTTCTTT. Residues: CASSYGIPEKFF.

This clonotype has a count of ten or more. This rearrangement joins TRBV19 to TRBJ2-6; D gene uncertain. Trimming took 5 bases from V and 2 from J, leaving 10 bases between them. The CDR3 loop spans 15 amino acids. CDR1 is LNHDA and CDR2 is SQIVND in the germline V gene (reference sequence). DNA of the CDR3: TGTGCCAGTAGTCCGACGGTGGCTGGGGCCAACGTCCTGACTTTC. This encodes CASSPTVAGANVLTF.

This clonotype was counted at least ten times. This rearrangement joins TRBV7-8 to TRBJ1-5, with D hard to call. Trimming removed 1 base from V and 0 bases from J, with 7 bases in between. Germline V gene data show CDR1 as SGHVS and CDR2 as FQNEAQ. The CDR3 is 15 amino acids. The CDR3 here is CASSLVGHSNQPQHF. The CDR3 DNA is TGTGCCAGCAGCTTAGTTGGGCATAGCAATCAGCCCCAGCATTTT.

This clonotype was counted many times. In DNA form, the CDR3 reads TGCGCCAGCAGCTTGATGGGGGCGCCTCTCCGGGAGCTGTTTTTT. Its protein is CASSLMGAPLRELFF. The chain employs TRBV5-1 and TRBJ2-2; possibly TRBD1 for D (6 bases). Germline CDR1 SGHRS, CDR2 YFSETQ. The V end lost 1 base, the J end lost 9 bases, and 16 bases lay between the germline ends. CDR3 length: 15 residues.

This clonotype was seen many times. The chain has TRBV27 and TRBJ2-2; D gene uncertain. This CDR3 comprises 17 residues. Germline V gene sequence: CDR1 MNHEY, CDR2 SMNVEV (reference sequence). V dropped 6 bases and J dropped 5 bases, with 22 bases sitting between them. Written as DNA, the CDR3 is TGTGCCAGCAGCCCCCGTGGTGGGCCTTTGAGAACCGGGGAGCTGTTTTTT. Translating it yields CASSPRGGPLRTGELFF.

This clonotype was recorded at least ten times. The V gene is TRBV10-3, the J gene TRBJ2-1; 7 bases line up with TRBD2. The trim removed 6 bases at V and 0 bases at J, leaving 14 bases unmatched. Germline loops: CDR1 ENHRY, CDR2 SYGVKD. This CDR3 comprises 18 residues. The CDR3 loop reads CAISRSAGQFRSYNEQFF. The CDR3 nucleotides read TGTGCCATCAGCCGCTCAGCGGGGCAATTCCGCTCCTACAATGAGCAGTTCTTC.

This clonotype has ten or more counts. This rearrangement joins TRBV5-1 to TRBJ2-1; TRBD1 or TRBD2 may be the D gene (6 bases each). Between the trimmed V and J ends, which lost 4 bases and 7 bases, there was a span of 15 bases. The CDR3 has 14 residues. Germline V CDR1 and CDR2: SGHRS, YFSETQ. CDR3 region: CASSETRGGNEQFF. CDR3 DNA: TGCGCCAGCAGCGAGACCCGAGGGGGGAATGAGCAGTTCTTC.

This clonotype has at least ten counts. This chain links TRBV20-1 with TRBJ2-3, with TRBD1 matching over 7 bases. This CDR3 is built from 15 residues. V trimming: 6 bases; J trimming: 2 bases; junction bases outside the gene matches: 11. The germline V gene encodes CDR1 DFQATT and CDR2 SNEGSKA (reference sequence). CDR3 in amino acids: CSAPGPGQSTDTQYF. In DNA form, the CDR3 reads TGCAGTGCCCCAGGACCGGGACAGTCCACAGATACGCAGTATTTT.

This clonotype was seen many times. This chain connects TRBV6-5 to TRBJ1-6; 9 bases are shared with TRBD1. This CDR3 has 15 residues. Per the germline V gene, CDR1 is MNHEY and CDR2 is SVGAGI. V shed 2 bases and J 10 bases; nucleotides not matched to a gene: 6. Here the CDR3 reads CASSYQQGARSPLHF. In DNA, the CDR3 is TGTGCCAGCAGTTACCAACAGGGGGCTAGGTCACCCCTCCACTTT.

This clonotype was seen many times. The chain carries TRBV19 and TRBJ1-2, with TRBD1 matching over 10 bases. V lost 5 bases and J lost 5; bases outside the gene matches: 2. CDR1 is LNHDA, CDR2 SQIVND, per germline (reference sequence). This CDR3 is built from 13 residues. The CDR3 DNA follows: TGTGCCAGTAGTTTGGGACAGGGGTATGGCTACACCTTC. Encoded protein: CASSLGQGYGYTF.

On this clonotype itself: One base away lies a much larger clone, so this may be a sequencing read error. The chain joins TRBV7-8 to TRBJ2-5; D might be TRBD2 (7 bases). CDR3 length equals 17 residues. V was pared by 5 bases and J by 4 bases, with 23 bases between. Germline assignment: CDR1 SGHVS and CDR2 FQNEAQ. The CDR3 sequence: CASSPGSRRGPRETQYF. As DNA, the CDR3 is TGTGCCAGCAGCCCCGGATCGAGGCGGGGGCCGAGAGAGACCCAGTACTTC.

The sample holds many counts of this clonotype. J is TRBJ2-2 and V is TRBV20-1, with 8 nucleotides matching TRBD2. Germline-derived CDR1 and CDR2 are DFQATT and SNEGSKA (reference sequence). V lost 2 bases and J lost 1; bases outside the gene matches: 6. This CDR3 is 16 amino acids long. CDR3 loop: CSARRQAGVNTGELFF. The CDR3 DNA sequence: TGCAGTGCTAGAAGGCAAGCGGGGGTGAACACCGGGGAGCTGTTTTTT.

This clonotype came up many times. This CDR3 reads CASSLWEGYTF. The CDR3 DNA reads TGTGCCAGCAGCTTATGGGAGGGCTACACCTTC. The chain uses TRBV7-8 and TRBJ1-2; the D is unclear. Trimming removed 2 bases from V and 8 bases from J, with 6 bases in between. CDR3 size: 11 residues. Germline CDR1 is SGHVS and CDR2 is FQNEAQ. Combining the CDR3 with reference TRBV7-8 and TRBJ1-2 gives the whole variable domain GAGVSQSPRYKVAKRGQDVALRCDPISGHVSLFWYQQALGQGPEFLTYFQNEAQLDKSGLPSDRFFAERPEGSVSTLKIQRTQQEDSAVYLCASSLWEGYTFGSGTRLTVV.